This TCR beta chain emerged from a study of cytomegalovirus exposure and HLA in healthy donors. This clone appeared a few times. Its antigen is unknown. TCRdb keeps only in-frame clones here, not all; method: immunoSEQ multiplex PCR. This table holds 260,000 or so clones, more than 75% found once. Overall study findings and caveats: For cytomegalovirus status, the classifier reportedly gave diagnoses with high specificity and sensitivity. Researchers counted roughly 160 TCR beta chains as cytomegalovirus-associated. Most TCR sequences were uncommon, yet certain public TCRs appeared in many donors.

There are 12 residues in the CDR3. Germline V gene data show CDR1 as LGHNA and CDR2 as YSLEER. With 8 bases removed from V and 3 bases from J, the gap between germline ends came to 7 bases. The sample was PBMCs. This chain uses TRBV4-3 with TRBJ2-2; D call uncertain. This TCR came from a man aged 18 to 29 in good health and CMV-seronegative. The CDR3 DNA sequence: TGCGCCAGCCTCGCGTACACCGGGGAGCTGTTTTTT. It is translated as CASLAYTGELFF.